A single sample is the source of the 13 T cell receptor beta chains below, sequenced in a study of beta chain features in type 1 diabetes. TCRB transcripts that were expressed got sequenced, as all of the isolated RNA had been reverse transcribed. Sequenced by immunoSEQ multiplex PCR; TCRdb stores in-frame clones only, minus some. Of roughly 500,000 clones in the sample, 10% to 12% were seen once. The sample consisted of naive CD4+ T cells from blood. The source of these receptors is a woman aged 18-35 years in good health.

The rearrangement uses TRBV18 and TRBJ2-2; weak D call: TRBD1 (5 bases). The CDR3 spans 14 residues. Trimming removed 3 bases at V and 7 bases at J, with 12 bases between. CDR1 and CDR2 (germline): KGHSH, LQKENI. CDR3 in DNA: TGTGCCAGCTCACCCGACAGAACAATCGGGGAGCTGTTTTTT. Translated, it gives CASSPDRTIGELFF.

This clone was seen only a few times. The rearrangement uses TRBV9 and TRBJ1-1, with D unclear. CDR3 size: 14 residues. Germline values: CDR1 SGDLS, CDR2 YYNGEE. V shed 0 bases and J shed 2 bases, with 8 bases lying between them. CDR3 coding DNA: TGTGCCAGCAGCGTAGGGAACATCAACACTGAAGCTTTCTTT. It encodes CASSVGNINTEAFF.

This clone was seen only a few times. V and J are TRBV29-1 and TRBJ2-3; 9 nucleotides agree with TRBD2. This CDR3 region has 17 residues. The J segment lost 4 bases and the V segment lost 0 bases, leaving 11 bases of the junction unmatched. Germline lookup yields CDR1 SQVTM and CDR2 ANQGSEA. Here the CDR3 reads CSVEDGAGGWAADTQYF. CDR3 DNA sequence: TGCAGCGTTGAAGATGGGGCGGGAGGGTGGGCGGCAGATACGCAGTATTTT.

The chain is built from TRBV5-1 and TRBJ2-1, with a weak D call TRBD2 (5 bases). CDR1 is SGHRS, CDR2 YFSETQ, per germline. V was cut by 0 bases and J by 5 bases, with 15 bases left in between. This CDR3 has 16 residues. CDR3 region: CASSLGRLSRDNEQFF. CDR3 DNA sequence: TGCGCCAGCAGCTTGGGTAGACTATCAAGGGACAATGAGCAGTTCTTC.

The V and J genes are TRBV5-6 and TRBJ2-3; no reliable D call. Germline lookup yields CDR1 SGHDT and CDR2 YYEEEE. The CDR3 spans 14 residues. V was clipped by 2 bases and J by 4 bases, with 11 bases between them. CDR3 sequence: CASSLGSTADTQYF. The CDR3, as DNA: TGTGCCAGCAGCTTAGGCAGTACAGCAGATACGCAGTATTTT.

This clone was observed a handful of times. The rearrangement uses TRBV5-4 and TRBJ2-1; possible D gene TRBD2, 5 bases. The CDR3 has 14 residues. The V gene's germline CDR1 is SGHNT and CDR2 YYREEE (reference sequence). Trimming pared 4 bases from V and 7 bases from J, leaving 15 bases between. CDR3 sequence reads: CASSNPGERNEQFF. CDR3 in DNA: TGTGCCAGCAGCAACCCCGGGGAGCGGAATGAGCAGTTCTTC.

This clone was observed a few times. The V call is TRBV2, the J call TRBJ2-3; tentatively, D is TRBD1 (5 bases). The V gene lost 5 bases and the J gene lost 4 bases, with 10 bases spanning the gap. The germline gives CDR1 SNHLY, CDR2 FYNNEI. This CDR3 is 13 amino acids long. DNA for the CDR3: TGTGCCAGCAGTTTGACAGTCGCAGATACGCAGTATTTT. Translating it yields CASSLTVADTQYF.

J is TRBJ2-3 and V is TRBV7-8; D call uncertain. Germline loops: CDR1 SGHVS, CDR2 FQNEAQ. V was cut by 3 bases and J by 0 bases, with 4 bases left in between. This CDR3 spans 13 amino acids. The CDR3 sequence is CASSFKSTDTQYF. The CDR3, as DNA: TGTGCCAGCAGCTTTAAAAGCACAGATACGCAGTATTTT.

CDR3 nucleotides: TGCAGCGTTGAAGAGGGAGGGAGTGCATTTCAGGTAATCAATGAGCAGTTCTTC. Encoded protein: CSVEEGGSAFQVINEQFF. The V call is TRBV29-1, the J call TRBJ2-1, with 7 positions matching TRBD2. Unmatched junction bases numbered 17, after V lost 0 bases and J lost 6 bases. The CDR3 runs to 18 residues. CDR1 SQVTM and CDR2 ANQGSEA come from the germline V gene.

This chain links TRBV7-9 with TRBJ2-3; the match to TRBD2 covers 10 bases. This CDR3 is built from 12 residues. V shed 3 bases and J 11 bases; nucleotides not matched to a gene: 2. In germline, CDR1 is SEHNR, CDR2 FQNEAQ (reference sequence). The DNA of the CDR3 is TGTGCCAGCAGCTTCAGACTAGCGGGGCAGTATTTT. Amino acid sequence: CASSFRLAGQYF.

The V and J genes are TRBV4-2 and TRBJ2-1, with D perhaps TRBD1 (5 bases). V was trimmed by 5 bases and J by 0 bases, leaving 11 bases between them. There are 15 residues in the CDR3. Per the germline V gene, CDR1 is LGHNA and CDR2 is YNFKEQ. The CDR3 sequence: CASSNGHNSYNEQFF. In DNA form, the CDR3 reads TGTGCCAGCAGCAACGGACATAACTCCTACAATGAGCAGTTCTTC.

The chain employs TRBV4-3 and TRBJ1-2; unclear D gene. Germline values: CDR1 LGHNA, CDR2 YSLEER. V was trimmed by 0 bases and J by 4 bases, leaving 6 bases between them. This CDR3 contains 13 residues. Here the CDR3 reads CASSQDLVYGYTF. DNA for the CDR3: TGCGCCAGCAGCCAAGATCTCGTCTATGGCTACACCTTC.

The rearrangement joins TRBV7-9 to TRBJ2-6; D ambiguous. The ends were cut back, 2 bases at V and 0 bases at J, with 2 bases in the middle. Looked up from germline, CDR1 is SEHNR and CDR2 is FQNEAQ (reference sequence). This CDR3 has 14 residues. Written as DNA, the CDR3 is TGTGCCAGCAGCTTACGCTCTGGGGCCAACGTCCTGACTTTC. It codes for CASSLRSGANVLTF.